This is a list of T cell receptor beta chains from one sample in a study of T-cell memory formation after mild COVID-19. TCRdb re-analysed the 5' RACE reads in MiXCR, keeping a single row per CDR3 protein. The repertoire holds 550,000 to 600,000 distinct CDR3 sequences, with approximately 21% as singletons. The specimen was PBMCs or a T cell subset sorted from them (not recorded which). The receptors were sampled from an adult woman who had mild COVID-19 (a few samples of this study predate the infection). Cell type and time point are not known. CDR3s include the opening cysteine and the closing phenylalanine or tryptophan. D genes are given only for firm matches. Not every row has a clone size; where given, it reads once, few, many or a size class.

NA	NA	TRBV19	TRBJ1-1	TGTGCCAGTAGGGAGAGATCGGCCAGGGGCCTATTCACTGAAGCTTTCTTT	CASRERSARGLFTEAFF
few	NA	TRBV5-1	TRBJ2-2	TGCGCCAGCAGCTTGGATAGGCGACAGCTCACCGGGGAGCTGTTTTTT	CASSLDRRQLTGELFF
NA	NA	TRBV5-6	TRBJ1-1	TGTGCCAGCAGCGAACCAGGACCCACTGAAGCTTTCTTT	CASSEPGPTEAFF
NA	TRBD2	TRBV4-1	TRBJ2-3	TGCGCCAGCAGCCAAGTGGAGACTGGCCCCAGCGGGGGGCACTTCACAGATACGCAGTATTTT	CASSQVETGPSGGHFTDTQYF
few	TRBD1	TRBV18	TRBJ1-5	TGTGCCAGCTCACCTACAGGGGCCCCCGGTCAGCCCCAGCATTTT	CASSPTGAPGQPQHF
few	NA	TRBV24-1	TRBJ2-1	TGTGCCACCAGTACCCGTAGGAACAATGAGCAGTTCTTC	CATSTRRNNEQFF
NA	TRBD2	TRBV12-3/TRBV12-4	TRBJ2-2	TGTGCCAGCAGTCCCATCGGTCTAGCGGGAGTAGTTGGCGGGGAGCTGTTTTTT	CASSPIGLAGVVGGELFF
NA	NA	TRBV19	TRBJ2-6	TGTGCCAGTAGTACTGGCAGGCAAGGGGTTTCTGGGGCCAACGTCCTGACTTTC	CASSTGRQGVSGANVLTF
few	NA	TRBV29-1	TRBJ2-3	TGCAGCGTTGCGGGGGGCCAAGCAGATACGCAGTATTTT	CSVAGGQADTQYF
few	NA	TRBV7-9	TRBJ1-4	TGTGCCAGCAGAGCCGGGGGTGAAAAACTGTTTTTT	CASRAGGEKLFF
few	NA	TRBV20-1	TRBJ2-7	TGCAGTGCCCACGAATACGAGCAGTACTTC	CSAHEYEQYF
NA	TRBD1	TRBV7-9	TRBJ1-1	TGTGCCAGCAGCTTAACCCAGGGGGCGCGGACTGAAGCTTTCTTT	CASSLTQGARTEAFF
few	NA	TRBV19	TRBJ1-5	TGTGCCAGTAGTACGACCTCGGGGCTATATAGCAATCAGCCCCAGCATTTT	CASSTTSGLYSNQPQHF
NA	NA	TRBV5-1	TRBJ2-2	TGCGCCAGCAGCTTGGTGGAGACCGGGGAGCTGTTTTTT	CASSLVETGELFF
NA	NA	TRBV4-1	TRBJ1-4	TGCGCCAGCAGCCAGGACGAGATGTCCAGGGTACTGTTTTTT	CASSQDEMSRVLFF
few	NA	TRBV4-3	TRBJ2-5	TGCGCCAGCAGCCAAGATTGGGGGGAGGAGACCCAGTACTTC	CASSQDWGEETQYF
NA	NA	TRBV27	TRBJ1-1	TGTGCCAGCAGTTTATCGTGGGGGAGCACTGAAGCTTTCTTT	CASSLSWGSTEAFF
NA	NA	TRBV10-1	TRBJ1-5	TGCGCCAGCAGTGAGTCCTGGAGGGCCAATCAGCCCCAGCATTTT	CASSESWRANQPQHF
NA	TRBD2	TRBV5-5	TRBJ2-5	TGTGCCAGCAGGGATTCGCGACTAGCGGGATTTCGGGAGACCCAGTACTTC	CASRDSRLAGFRETQYF
NA	NA	TRBV15	TRBJ2-7	TGTGCCACCAGCAGAGATTGGGCCGGGAGTAACGAGCAGTACTTC	CATSRDWAGSNEQYF
few	TRBD2	TRBV15	TRBJ2-3	TGTGCCACCAGCAGAGAACTAGCGGGAGCTTCACATACGCAGTATTTT	CATSRELAGASHTQYF
many	TRBD2	TRBV7-3	TRBJ2-2	TGTGCCAGCAGCAGAGCGGGAGATACCGGGGAGCTGTTTTTT	CASSRAGDTGELFF
NA	TRBD2	TRBV9	TRBJ2-2	TGTGCCAGCAGCGTAGGACTAGCGGGCGCGAACACCGGGGAGCTGTTTTTT	CASSVGLAGANTGELFF
once	TRBD1	TRBV20-1	TRBJ2-6	TGCAGTGCTAGAGTTACCCCCGGGACAGGGGGCTATGGGGCCAACGTCCTGACTTTC	CSARVTPGTGGYGANVLTF
many	NA	TRBV3-1	TRBJ1-5	TGTGCCAGCAGCCCAGGGAGCAATCAGCCCCAGCATTTT	CASSPGSNQPQHF
few	TRBD2	TRBV29-1	TRBJ2-7	TGCAGCGTTGAGGGTCTTACCGGGACTAGCGGTTACGAGCAGTACTTC	CSVEGLTGTSGYEQYF
few	NA	TRBV20-1	TRBJ1-5	TGCAGTGCTAGTACAGACGGCAATCAGCCCCAGCATTTT	CSASTDGNQPQHF
few	NA	TRBV2	TRBJ2-5	TGTGCCAGCAGTGTATTAGCGGCGTCGCCGGAGACCCAGTACTTC	CASSVLAASPETQYF
NA	TRBD1	TRBV7-9	TRBJ2-7	TGTGCCAGCAGCTTATTGGGGACAGAGGACTACGAGCAGTACTTC	CASSLLGTEDYEQYF
many	NA	TRBV27	TRBJ2-2	TGTGCCAGCAGTTGGGCACCCGCAGTAACCGGGGAGCTGTTTTTT	CASSWAPAVTGELFF
once	NA	TRBV20-1	TRBJ1-1	TGCAGTGCTAGAGTAAAGGTGAACACTGAAGCTTTCTTT	CSARVKVNTEAFF
NA	TRBD1	TRBV7-6	TRBJ2-1	TGTGCCAGCAGCTCACGTTCGGGACAGGATAACTACAATGAGCAGTTCTTC	CASSSRSGQDNYNEQFF
few	NA	TRBV24-1	TRBJ2-2	TGTGCCACCAGTGAGGGTCCGCAGCTTACCGGGGAGCTGTTTTTT	CATSEGPQLTGELFF
few	TRBD2	TRBV12-3/TRBV12-4	TRBJ2-7	TGTGCCAGCAGTAGAAATAGCGGGAACTACGAGCAGTACTTC	CASSRNSGNYEQYF
few	NA	TRBV12-3/TRBV12-4	TRBJ2-1	TGTGCCAGCAGACTTGGTGGGAAATACAATGAGCAGTTCTTC	CASRLGGKYNEQFF
NA	NA	TRBV7-2	TRBJ1-5	TGTGCCAGCAGCTTATACGCGGGGTATCAGCCCCAGCATTTT	CASSLYAGYQPQHF
many	NA	TRBV18	TRBJ1-1	TGCGCCAGCAGCCCCGGACAGAACACTGAAGCTTTCTTT	CASSPGQNTEAFF
NA	TRBD1	TRBV28	TRBJ1-5	TGTGCCAGCAGTCTTCCGACAGGGGGGAGTCAGCCCCAGCATTTT	CASSLPTGGSQPQHF
few	NA	TRBV7-8	TRBJ2-7	TGTGCCAGCAGCCCAGACACCAACCCCTCCTACGAGCAGTACTTC	CASSPDTNPSYEQYF
few	TRBD2	TRBV2	TRBJ2-1	TGTGCCAGCAGTGAAGCGCCTTTAAGCGGGAGGCGTTCCTTC	CASSEAPLSGRRSF
many	NA	TRBV12-3/TRBV12-4	TRBJ1-1	TGTGCCAGCAGTTTAATGGAGAACACTGAAGCTTTCTTT	CASSLMENTEAFF
NA	TRBD2	TRBV7-2	TRBJ2-1	TGTGCCAGCAGCCCCACCCACGCTAGCGGGATCAACAATGAGCAGTTCTTC	CASSPTHASGINNEQFF
NA	TRBD2	TRBV7-3	TRBJ2-1	TGTGCCAGCAGCTTAGGGGCGGGAGAACTGAATGAGCAGTTCTTC	CASSLGAGELNEQFF
NA	NA	TRBV5-4	TRBJ1-2	TGTGCCAGCAGCCTTCTAGGACAGATGGGTGGCTACACCTTC	CASSLLGQMGGYTF
NA	NA	TRBV5-1	TRBJ1-2	TGCGCCAGCAGCTTGAACTCGGTGCTGTATAACTATGGCTACACCTTC	CASSLNSVLYNYGYTF
few	NA	TRBV7-2	TRBJ2-3	TGTGCCAGCAGAGCGACGTGGTTCACAGATACGCAGTATTTT	CASRATWFTDTQYF
NA	NA	TRBV6-2/TRBV6-3	TRBJ2-3	TGTGCCAGCGCTCCCAGGGCCCCTCGTCCAGATACGCAGTATTTT	CASAPRAPRPDTQYF
NA	NA	TRBV20-1	TRBJ1-1	TGCAGTGCTACGCAGGGCGGAACTACAGCTTTCTTT	CSATQGGTTAFF
NA	NA	TRBV9	TRBJ1-1	TGTGCCAGCAGCGCAAGGACGGGTAACACTGAAGCTTTCTTT	CASSARTGNTEAFF
NA	TRBD2	TRBV6-6	TRBJ2-2	TGTGCCAGCAGTTACGTGACTAGCGGGACCGGGGAGCTGTTTTTT	CASSYVTSGTGELFF
NA	NA	TRBV6-2/TRBV6-3	TRBJ1-2	TGTGCCAGCAGTCACGGGACTGACTACACCTTC	CASSHGTDYTF
NA	NA	TRBV20-1	TRBJ2-2	TGCAGTGCTAAGGTGTACACCGGGGAGCTGTTTTTT	CSAKVYTGELFF
NA	TRBD2	TRBV7-9	TRBJ2-1	TGTGCCAGCAGCGCAGCGGGCGGGAGAAGTCACCGGGAGCAGTTCTTC	CASSAAGGRSHREQFF
NA	NA	TRBV5-1	TRBJ2-7	TGCGCCAGCAGCTTGACCCGACAACCCTACGAGCAGTACTTC	CASSLTRQPYEQYF
few	TRBD1	TRBV7-9	TRBJ2-1	TGTGCCAGCAGCCACACGCGGACAGGAATTTTTGAGCAGTTCTTC	CASSHTRTGIFEQFF